The present entry profiles one TCR beta chain with its context. What it binds is unknown. Clones were sequenced by immunoSEQ multiplex PCR, and TCRdb holds only the in-frame ones, with some missing. Of 85,000 to 100,000 clones in the sample, 60% to 80% were seen once. The sample comes from a study of fetal regulatory T cell absence and autoimmunity. The CDR3 loop spans 14 amino acids. Points from the study as a whole: Broadly similar TRB gene family usage was seen in pancreas and cord blood.

The specimen was pancreas tissue. The chain employs TRBV12-1 and TRBJ1-4; the DNA was not used to check the table's D call, TRBD1. TRBV12-1 represents a pseudogene. The source of this sequence is a male donor with IPEX syndrome. CDR3 nucleotide sequence: TGTGCCAGCAGCTTTGTGGGGCCGAGAGAAAAACTGTTTTTT. It yields the protein CASSFVGPREKLFF.